This TCR beta chain appears in the sequencing data of a study of tumor-infiltrating lymphocytes in primary liver carcinoma (dated by TCRdb to the late 2010s). In terms of the full investigation: Surgical resection was performed in China between 2015 and 2016 on about 5 patients with histopathologically diagnosed primary liver carcinoma. High reproducibility was observed for the technical replicate repertoires, with mean shared-clone rates approximately 0.9 and correlation coefficients above 0.98. TCRbeta repertoire sequencing covered roughly 35 specimens from 5 patients: roughly 25 tumor regions, 5 adjacent noncancerous liver tissues and 5 peripheral blood samples. The five patients had tumors of stage T1-T3 N0M0, with maximum diameters ranging from 4.2 to 10 cm. The five patients, three men and two women aged 30 to 69 years, had hepatocellular carcinoma (four) or combined HCC and intrahepatic cholangiocarcinoma (one). The study combined TCRbeta repertoire sequencing, expression microarrays and whole-exome sequencing across five regions of each liver tumor, with adjacent normal tissue and blood. Samples yielded roughly 3.5 to 8 million productive TCRbeta reads; read depth did not differ significantly between tissue types. Here is what the overall study found, with its caveats: Only five patients were included in the study, and the authors note that the findings should be validated in a larger study. Repertoire overlap was higher between tumor regions (mean roughly 35%) than tumor-adjacent (approximately 17%) or tumor-blood (approximately 14%) pairs, consistent with antigen-driven expansion. Comparison of CD4+ and CD8+ T cell repertoires was precluded by the use of bulk unsorted samples. The top 250 clones accounted for a significantly greater share of the repertoire in tumors than in blood (p = 0.039). Because only the TCR beta chain was sequenced and unpaired alpha chains were not captured, true repertoire diversity is likely underestimated.

This clonotype was counted between two and nine times. The antigen this receptor binds is unknown. No quality values exist for individual bases; no much larger clone is one base distant. RNA from unsorted whole blood was extracted with TRIzol reagent, and germline DNA was obtained with the DNeasy Blood & Tissue kit. Chronic HBV infection was present in the patients, and the patients were treatment-naive at sampling. Before surgery, roughly 4 milliliters of peripheral blood were drawn into K2EDTA tubes. TCRbeta-specific cDNA was reverse-transcribed from 500 ng total RNA using a constant-region primer and ProtoScript II reverse transcriptase. TCRbeta libraries were built with three nested multiplex PCR rounds, a slightly modified ARM-PCR procedure. Sample barcodes and Illumina adapters were added in a final 25-cycle PCR with Deep VentR polymerase. Before sequencing, amplicons of 200-500 bp were purified from gel using a QIAquick gel extraction kit. The TCRbeta amplicons were sequenced with 250-bp paired-end reads on an Illumina HiSeq 2500. The original pipeline was this. To recover full CDR3 sequences, reads were quality-trimmed using Trimmomatic v0.33 and paired reads were then merged using FLASH v1.2.11. V, D and J germline segments were assigned to the rearranged TCRbeta sequences using MiGEC v1.2.1b. Clonotype statistics and Shannon-Wiener diversity indices were computed with VDJtools v1.0.0. To cut down on sampling bias, every analysis after diversity analysis relied on just the 250 most abundant clonotypes from each sample. Through fastp at Q25 and MiXCR, TCRdb rebuilt clones from the public reads, retaining in-frame beta chains. Each CDR3 protein appears once, grouped with its most common genes and DNA. The V and J calls, along with clone size, are taken from TCRdb and not from the paper's own processing. The sample has around 330,000 distinct CDR3 sequences on record, roughly three fifths of them singletons. The ten top clones hold over 15% of the sample.

The specimen sequenced was peripheral blood. The TCR comes from a woman aged 25 to 39 with primary liver carcinoma and hepatitis B virus infection.

The DNA reads TGTGCCAGCAGATTTCCCGGGACCAGCGGAACCAAAAACATTCAGTACTTC. Its translation reads: CASRFPGTSGTKNIQYF. The rearranged segments are TRBV11-1 and TRBJ2-4; the D region is possibly TRBD1 or TRBD2, each matching across 5 bases. V is pared back by 6 bases and J by 2 bases, with 20 bases lying between the germline termini. The CDR3 contains 17 residues, cysteine and phenylalanine counted. The only DNA kept is the CDR3, 51 bases in frame from the first base. CDR1 and CDR2, looked up from the germline V gene (reference sequence), are SGHAT and FQDESV.